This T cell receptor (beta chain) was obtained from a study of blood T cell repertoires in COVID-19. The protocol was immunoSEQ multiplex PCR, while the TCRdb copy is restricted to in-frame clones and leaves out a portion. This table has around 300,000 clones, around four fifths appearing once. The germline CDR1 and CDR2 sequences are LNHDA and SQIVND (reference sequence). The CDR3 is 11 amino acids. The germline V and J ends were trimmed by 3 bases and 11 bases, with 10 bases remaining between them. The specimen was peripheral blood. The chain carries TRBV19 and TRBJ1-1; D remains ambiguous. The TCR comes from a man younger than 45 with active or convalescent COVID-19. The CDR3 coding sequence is TGTGCCAGTAGTATTACGGGGTTGGCTTTCTTT. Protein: CASSITGLAFF. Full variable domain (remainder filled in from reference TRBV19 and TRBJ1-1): DGGITQSPKYLFRKEGQNVTLSCEQNLNHDAMYWYRQDPGQGLRLIYYSQIVNDFQKGDIAEGYSVSREKKESFPLTVTSAQKNPTAFYLCASSITGLAFFGQGTRLTVV.